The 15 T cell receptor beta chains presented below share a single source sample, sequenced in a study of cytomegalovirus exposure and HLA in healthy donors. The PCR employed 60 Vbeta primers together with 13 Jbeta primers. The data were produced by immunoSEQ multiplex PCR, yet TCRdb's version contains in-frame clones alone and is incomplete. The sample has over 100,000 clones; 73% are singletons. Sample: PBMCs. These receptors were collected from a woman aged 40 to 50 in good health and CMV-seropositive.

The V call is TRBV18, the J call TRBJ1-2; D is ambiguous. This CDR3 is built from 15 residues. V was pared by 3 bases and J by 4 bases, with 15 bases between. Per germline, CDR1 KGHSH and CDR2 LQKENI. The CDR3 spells CASSPPAGSGYGYTF. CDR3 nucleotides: TGTGCCAGCTCACCGCCGGCAGGCAGTGGCTATGGCTACACCTTC.

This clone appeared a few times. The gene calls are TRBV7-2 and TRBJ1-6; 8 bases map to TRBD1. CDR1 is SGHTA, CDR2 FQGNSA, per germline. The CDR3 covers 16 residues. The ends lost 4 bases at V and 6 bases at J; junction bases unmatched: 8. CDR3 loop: CASSYSDRGLNSPLHF. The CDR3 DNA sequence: TGTGCCAGCAGCTATTCTGACAGGGGTCTTAATTCACCCCTCCACTTT.

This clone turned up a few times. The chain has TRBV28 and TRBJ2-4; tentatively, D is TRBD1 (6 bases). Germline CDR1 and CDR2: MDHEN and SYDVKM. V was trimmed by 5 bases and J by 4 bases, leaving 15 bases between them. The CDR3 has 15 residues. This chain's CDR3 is CASSSSGTLKNIQYF. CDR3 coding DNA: TGTGCCAGCAGTAGTTCCGGGACATTAAAAAACATTCAGTACTTC.

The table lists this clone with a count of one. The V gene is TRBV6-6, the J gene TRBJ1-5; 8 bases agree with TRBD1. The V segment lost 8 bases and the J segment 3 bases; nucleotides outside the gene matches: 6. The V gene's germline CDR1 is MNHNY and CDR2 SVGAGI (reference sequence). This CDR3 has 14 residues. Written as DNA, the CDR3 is TGTGCCAGCGGGACAGGCGTCTCCAATCAGCCCCAGCATTTT. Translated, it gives CASGTGVSNQPQHF.

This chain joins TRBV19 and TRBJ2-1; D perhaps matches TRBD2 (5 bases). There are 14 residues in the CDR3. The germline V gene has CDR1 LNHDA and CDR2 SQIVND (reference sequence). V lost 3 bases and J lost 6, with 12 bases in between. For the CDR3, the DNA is TGTGCCAGTAGTATGGTGACTATATCCAATGAGCAGTTCTTC. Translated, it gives CASSMVTISNEQFF.

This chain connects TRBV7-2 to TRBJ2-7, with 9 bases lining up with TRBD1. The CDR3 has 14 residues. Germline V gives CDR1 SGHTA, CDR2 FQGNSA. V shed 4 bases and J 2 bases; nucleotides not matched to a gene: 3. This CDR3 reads CASSYGDRAYEQYF. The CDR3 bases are TGTGCCAGCAGCTACGGGGACAGGGCCTACGAGCAGTACTTC.

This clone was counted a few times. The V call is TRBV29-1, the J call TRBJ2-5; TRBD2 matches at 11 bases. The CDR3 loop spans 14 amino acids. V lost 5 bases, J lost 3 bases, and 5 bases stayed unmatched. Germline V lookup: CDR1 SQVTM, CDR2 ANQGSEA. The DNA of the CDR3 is TGCAGCGTTAAGACTAGCGGGGTGAAAGAGACCCAGTACTTC. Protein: CSVKTSGVKETQYF.

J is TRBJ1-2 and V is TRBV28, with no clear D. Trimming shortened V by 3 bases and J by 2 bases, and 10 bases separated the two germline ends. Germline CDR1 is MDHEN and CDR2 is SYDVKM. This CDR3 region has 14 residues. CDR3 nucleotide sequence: TGTGCCAGCAGTTTGGCGTCAGCGAACTATGGCTACACCTTC. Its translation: CASSLASANYGYTF.

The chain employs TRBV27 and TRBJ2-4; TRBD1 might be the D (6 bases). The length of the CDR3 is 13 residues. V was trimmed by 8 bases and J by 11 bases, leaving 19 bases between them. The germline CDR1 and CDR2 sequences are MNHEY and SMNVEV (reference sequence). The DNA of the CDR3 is TGTGCCAGCCGACAGGACGCACGGGGTCTTCAGTACTTC. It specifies CASRQDARGLQYF.

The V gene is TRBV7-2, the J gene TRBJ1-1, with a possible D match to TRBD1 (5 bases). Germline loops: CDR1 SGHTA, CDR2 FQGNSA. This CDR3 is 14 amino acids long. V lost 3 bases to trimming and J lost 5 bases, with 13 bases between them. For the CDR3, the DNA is TGTGCCAGCAGCTTCCGGTGGGGGGGGACTGAAGCTTTCTTT. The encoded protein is CASSFRWGGTEAFF.

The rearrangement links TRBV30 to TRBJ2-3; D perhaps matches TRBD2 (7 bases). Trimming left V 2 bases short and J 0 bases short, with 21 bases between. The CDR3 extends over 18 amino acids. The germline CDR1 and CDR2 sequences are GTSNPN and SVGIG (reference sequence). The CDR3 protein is CAWSPEQGTTSSTDTQYF. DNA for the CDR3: TGTGCCTGGAGTCCCGAGCAGGGGACTACTTCTAGCACAGATACGCAGTATTTT.

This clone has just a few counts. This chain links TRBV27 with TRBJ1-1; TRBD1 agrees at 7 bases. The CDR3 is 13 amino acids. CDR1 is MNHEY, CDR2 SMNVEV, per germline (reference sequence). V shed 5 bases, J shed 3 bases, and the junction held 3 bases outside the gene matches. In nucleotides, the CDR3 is TGTGCCAGCAGTATAGGGGGCTACACTGAAGCTTTCTTT. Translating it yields CASSIGGYTEAFF.

CDR3 in amino acids: CSVVSRTGGAYNEQFF. The CDR3 DNA follows: TGCAGCGTTGTATCCCGGACAGGGGGCGCCTACAATGAGCAGTTCTTC. The rearrangement joins TRBV29-1 to TRBJ2-1; 11 bases line up with TRBD1. Germline V gene sequence: CDR1 SQVTM, CDR2 ANQGSEA. The CDR3 is made up of 16 amino acids. The V segment lost 4 bases and the J segment 2 bases; nucleotides outside the gene matches: 7.

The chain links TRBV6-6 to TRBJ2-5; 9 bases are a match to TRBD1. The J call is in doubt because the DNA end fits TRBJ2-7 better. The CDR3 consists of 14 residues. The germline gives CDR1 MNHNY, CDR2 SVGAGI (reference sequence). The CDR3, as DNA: TGTGCCAGCAGACCACAGGGGGCGGTAAACGAGCAGTACTTC. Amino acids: CASRPQGAVNEQYF.

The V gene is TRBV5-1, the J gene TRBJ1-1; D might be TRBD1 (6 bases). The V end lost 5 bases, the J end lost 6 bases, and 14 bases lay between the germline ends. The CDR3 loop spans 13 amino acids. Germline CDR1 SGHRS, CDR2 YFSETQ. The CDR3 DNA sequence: TGCGCCAGCAGTAAAACAGGGCTCCCTGAAGCTTTCTTT. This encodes CASSKTGLPEAFF. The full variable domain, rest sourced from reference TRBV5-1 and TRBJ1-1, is KAGVTQTPRYLIKTRGQQVTLSCSPISGHRSVSWYQQTPGQGLQFLFEYFSETQRNKGNFPGRFSGRQFSNSRSEMNVSTLELGDSALYLCASSKTGLPEAFFGQGTRLTVV.